One sample yielded the 32 T cell receptor beta chains listed below, sequenced in a study of blood T cell repertoires in COVID-19. The data were produced by immunoSEQ multiplex PCR, yet TCRdb's version contains in-frame clones alone and is incomplete. The repertoire holds roughly 150,000 clones, with 87% as singletons. Sequenced input: peripheral blood. These receptors were obtained from an elderly man with acute or convalescent COVID-19.

The CDR3 loop reads CSVAPTSGVWETQYF. In DNA form, the CDR3 reads TGCAGCGTTGCCCCGACTAGCGGGGTGTGGGAGACCCAGTACTTC. The rearrangement uses TRBV29-1 and TRBJ2-5, with TRBD2 identical over 11 bases. J was trimmed by 5 bases and V by 4 bases; bases with no gene match: 9. CDR3 length equals 15 residues. Germline V gene sequence: CDR1 SQVTM, CDR2 ANQGSEA. The full variable domain, its missing parts supplied by reference TRBV29-1 and TRBJ2-5, is SAVISQKPSRDICQRGTSLTIQCQVDSQVTMMFWYRQQPGQSLTLIATANQGSEATYESGFVIDKFPISRPNLTFSTLTVSNMSPEDSSIYLCSVAPTSGVWETQYFGPGTRLLVL.

The genes are TRBV5-8 and TRBJ2-5; 7 bases align to TRBD1. V trimming: 0 bases; J trimming: 1 base; junction bases outside the gene matches: 3. CDR3 length: 15 amino acids. CDR1 and CDR2 from the germline V gene are SGHTS and YDEGEE. CDR3 residues: CASSLGPGGQETQYF. For the CDR3, the DNA is TGTGCCAGCAGCTTGGGTCCAGGGGGCCAAGAGACCCAGTACTTC.

The J gene is TRBJ2-7, the V gene TRBV11-3, with D unresolved. Germline CDR1 reads SGHNT; CDR2 reads YENEEA. The CDR3 consists of 15 residues. V dropped 1 base and J dropped 2 bases, with 12 bases sitting between them. The DNA for the CDR3 is TGTGCCAGCAGCTTAGGCGCCGCACTTACCTACGAGCAGTACTTC. Translating it yields CASSLGAALTYEQYF.

This chain links TRBV5-4 with TRBJ1-1; 10 positions agree with TRBD1. The CDR3 is made up of 16 amino acids. The germline CDR1 and CDR2 sequences are SGHNT and YYREEE (reference sequence). Losses at the gene ends were 4 bases for V and 3 bases for J; bases not matched to a gene: 9. CDR3 nucleotides: TGTGCCAGCAGCCAGACAGGCGGGACAGGGGACACTGAAGCTTTCTTT. It translates to CASSQTGGTGDTEAFF.

The chain joins TRBV30 to TRBJ2-3; 8 bases agree with TRBD2. In germline, CDR1 is GTSNPN, CDR2 SVGIG (reference sequence). This CDR3 is built from 17 residues. The J segment lost 2 bases and the V segment lost 3 bases, leaving 13 bases of the junction unmatched. The DNA of the CDR3 is TGTGCCTGGAGAAAGGGCGGGGGGACCCATTTCACAGATACGCAGTATTTT. Encoded protein: CAWRKGGGTHFTDTQYF. The full variable domain, completed using reference TRBV30 and TRBJ2-3, is SQTIHQWPATLVQPVGSPLSLECTVEGTSNPNLYWYRQAAGRGLQLLFYSVGIGQISSEVPQNLSASRPQDRQFILSSKKLLLSDSGFYLCAWRKGGGTHFTDTQYFGPGTRLTVL.

V usage is TRBV2 and J usage is TRBJ2-2, with no clear D. CDR1 is SNHLY, CDR2 FYNNEI, per germline. Deletions cut 8 bases from V and 2 bases from J, with 6 bases between. This CDR3 is 12 amino acids long. In nucleotides, the CDR3 is TGTGCCAGCGACTCAAACACCGGGGAGCTGTTTTTT. It codes for CASDSNTGELFF.

This sequence joins TRBV5-5 and TRBJ2-7; 8 positions agree with TRBD1. The CDR3 consists of 17 residues. V lost 0 bases and J lost 2; bases outside the gene matches: 10. Germline-derived CDR1 and CDR2 are SGHKS and YYEKEE (reference sequence). The CDR3 loop reads CASSLALGTGVPYEQYF. The CDR3 DNA follows: TGTGCCAGCAGCTTGGCCCTTGGGACAGGAGTCCCCTACGAGCAGTACTTC.

A note on this clone: At the DNA level, this CDR3 is encoded by other sequences in the same sample as well. The rearrangement uses TRBV5-1 and TRBJ2-3, with D possibly being TRBD1 (5 bases). Trimming took off 1 base at V and 2 bases at J, with 11 bases between the two ends. The CDR3 is 15 residues long. Germline loops: CDR1 SGHRS, CDR2 YFSETQ. CDR3 sequence reads: CASSLSGRDTDTQYF. As DNA, the CDR3 is TGCGCCAGCAGCTTGTCGGGCAGGGACACAGATACGCAGTATTTT.

This clone was detected only once. The gene calls are TRBV29-1 and TRBJ1-6, with D possibly matching TRBD1 (5 bases). CDR1 is SQVTM, CDR2 ANQGSEA, per germline. V was shortened by 1 base and J by 10 bases, with 14 bases between the two germline ends. CDR3 length equals 14 residues. The CDR3 DNA sequence: TGCAGCGTTGAAGTTTCAGGGAACGGATCACCCCTCCACTTT. As protein: CSVEVSGNGSPLHF.

The J gene is TRBJ1-1, the V gene TRBV27; unclear D gene. The CDR3 extends over 13 amino acids. The germline V gene encodes CDR1 MNHEY and CDR2 SMNVEV (reference sequence). Trimming cost V 0 bases and J 1 base, with 3 bases left between them. The DNA of the CDR3 is TGTGCCAGCAGTTTATCCTGGAACACTGAAGCTTTCTTT. Encoded protein: CASSLSWNTEAFF.

CDR3 protein: CASSLGYRRNSPLHF. As DNA, the CDR3 is TGCGCCAGCAGCTTGGGATACAGGCGGAATTCACCCCTCCACTTT. The rearrangement joins TRBV5-1 to TRBJ1-6; tentative D call: TRBD1 (5 bases). Germline CDR1 SGHRS, CDR2 YFSETQ. The CDR3 runs 15 residues. V was clipped by 0 bases and J by 7 bases, with 11 bases between them. The complete variable domain, with remaining parts taken from reference TRBV5-1 and TRBJ1-6, reads KAGVTQTPRYLIKTRGQQVTLSCSPISGHRSVSWYQQTPGQGLQFLFEYFSETQRNKGNFPGRFSGRQFSNSRSEMNVSTLELGDSALYLCASSLGYRRNSPLHFGNGTRLTVT.

This sequence joins TRBV20-1 and TRBJ1-1; no firm D call. The CDR3 has 12 residues. V was pared by 3 bases and J by 4 bases, with 9 bases between. The germline gives CDR1 DFQATT, CDR2 SNEGSKA (reference sequence). Written as DNA, the CDR3 is TGCAGTGCTAGTGCTGAAGCCACTGAAGCTTTCTTT. It is translated as CSASAEATEAFF.

In this sample, this clone turned up a few times. The V call is TRBV14, the J call TRBJ2-5; a possible D gene is TRBD2 (5 bases). Germline CDR1 and CDR2: SGHDN and FVKESK. The CDR3 consists of 13 residues. The V end lost 4 bases, the J end lost 5 bases, and 11 bases lay between the germline ends. The CDR3 loop is CASSPGVLETQYF. In nucleotides, the CDR3 is TGTGCCAGCAGCCCCGGGGTCTTGGAGACCCAGTACTTC.

The genes are TRBV19 and TRBJ1-5; 7 bases are a match to TRBD1. The CDR3 has 16 residues. Germline V lookup: CDR1 LNHDA, CDR2 SQIVND (reference sequence). J was trimmed by 0 bases and V by 4 bases; bases with no gene match: 6. The CDR3 reads CASSTGQVYSNQPQHF. CDR3 in DNA: TGTGCCAGTAGTACCGGACAGGTCTATAGCAATCAGCCCCAGCATTTT.

The chain uses TRBV5-1 and TRBJ1-2, with 7 positions matching TRBD1. The CDR3 has 16 residues. The trim removed 4 bases at V and 10 bases at J, leaving 19 bases unmatched. The V gene's germline CDR1 is SGHRS and CDR2 YFSETQ. This CDR3 is CASSTIPALQGKDYTF. The CDR3 DNA reads as TGCGCCAGCAGCACAATACCTGCTTTACAGGGGAAAGACTACACCTTC.

This chain uses TRBV4-2 with TRBJ2-7, with D perhaps TRBD2 (6 bases). Germline V CDR1 and CDR2: LGHNA, YNFKEQ. The CDR3 spans 16 residues. V was pared by 1 base and J by 1 base, with 14 bases between. CDR3 loop: CASSQGPLGTSYEQYF. CDR3 nucleotide sequence: TGTGCCAGCAGCCAAGGGCCCCTAGGGACTTCCTACGAGCAGTACTTC.

The J gene is TRBJ2-2, the V gene TRBV19; 9 bases agree with TRBD1. V lost 5 bases, J lost 0 bases, and 13 bases stayed unmatched. CDR1 and CDR2 (germline): LNHDA, SQIVND (reference sequence). The CDR3 runs 19 residues. CDR3 in DNA: TGTGCCAGTAGTTCCCCGGGACAGGGAGGTTCGGCGAACACCGGGGAGCTGTTTTTT. Its translation is CASSSPGQGGSANTGELFF.

The chain employs TRBV6-4 and TRBJ2-1, with D unclear. The length of the CDR3 is 11 residues. Trimming pared 4 bases from V and 9 bases from J, leaving 7 bases between. Germline CDR1 and CDR2: MRHNA and SNTAGT. CDR3 coding DNA: TGTGCCAGCAGTGGAGGTGGTGAGCAGTTCTTC. Protein: CASSGGGEQFF.

This clone was detected a few times. The J gene is TRBJ1-5, the V gene TRBV28; possibly TRBD1 for D (5 bases). The germline V gene has CDR1 MDHEN and CDR2 SYDVKM. This CDR3 spans 12 amino acids. The V gene lost 5 bases and the J gene lost 12 bases, with 14 bases spanning the gap. CDR3 sequence reads: CASSGQGKSQHF. The CDR3 coding sequence is TGTGCCAGCAGTGGGCAGGGCAAGAGCCAGCATTTT. Full variable domain (outside the CDR3, taken from reference TRBV28 and TRBJ1-5): DVKVTQSSRYLVKRTGEKVFLECVQDMDHENMFWYRQDPGLGLRLIYFSYDVKMKEKGDIPEGYSVSREKKERFSLILESASTNQTSMYLCASSGQGKSQHFGDGTRLSIL.

The gene calls are TRBV2 and TRBJ1-2; D is ambiguous. The germline CDR1 and CDR2 sequences are SNHLY and FYNNEI. The CDR3 contains 13 residues. V was clipped by 4 bases and J by 7 bases, with 13 bases between them. In DNA, the CDR3 is TGTGCCAGCAGTGGTCAGCTGTCGGGTGGCTACACCTTC. Protein sequence: CASSGQLSGGYTF.

This clone was seen once. The chain links TRBV4-2 to TRBJ1-1; D not certain. The V gene lost 4 bases and the J gene lost 5 bases, with 14 bases spanning the gap. Germline-derived CDR1 and CDR2 are LGHNA and YNFKEQ. CDR3 size: 14 residues. CDR3 region: CASSPDQGGTEAFF. The CDR3, as DNA: TGTGCCAGCAGCCCGGACCAAGGCGGGACTGAAGCTTTCTTT.

This clone turned up a few times. The chain recombines TRBV19 with TRBJ2-7; TRBD1 agrees at 10 bases. V was clipped by 0 bases and J by 6 bases; unmatched bases: 5. Germline V gene sequence: CDR1 LNHDA, CDR2 SQIVND (reference sequence). This CDR3 region has 15 residues. This CDR3 reads CASSIEGTGAGEQYF. CDR3 in DNA: TGTGCCAGTAGTATAGAAGGGACAGGGGCGGGCGAGCAGTACTTC.

The chain uses TRBV2 and TRBJ2-1; 9 positions agree with TRBD2. Germline V gene sequence: CDR1 SNHLY, CDR2 FYNNEI. The CDR3 is 14 amino acids. V shed 4 bases, J shed 8 bases, and the junction held 6 bases outside the gene matches. This chain's CDR3 is CASSVAGVKDEQFF. DNA of the CDR3: TGTGCCAGCAGTGTAGCGGGAGTTAAGGATGAGCAGTTCTTC.

This CDR3 reads CASSQKSGRGALGMQYF. CDR3 sequence (DNA): TGTGCCAGCAGCCAGAAGAGCGGGAGGGGCGCCCTAGGGATGCAGTACTTC. The V gene is TRBV5-4, the J gene TRBJ2-7; 10 positions match TRBD2. The trim removed 4 bases at V and 9 bases at J, leaving 19 bases unmatched. CDR3 size: 17 residues. Per the germline V gene, CDR1 is SGHNT and CDR2 is YYREEE (reference sequence).

The CDR3 protein is CASSLAGDRAYEQYF. The CDR3, as DNA: TGTGCCAGCAGCTTAGCAGGGGACAGAGCTTACGAGCAGTACTTC. V gene TRBV7-9 combines with J gene TRBJ2-7, with 7 bases lining up with TRBD1. Looked up from germline, CDR1 is SEHNR and CDR2 is FQNEAQ (reference sequence). Trimming at V came to 0 bases and at J to 4 bases, leaving 6 bases not matched to a gene. CDR3 length equals 15 residues.

The rearrangement uses TRBV5-4 and TRBJ2-7, with 8 bases matching TRBD1. The V gene's germline CDR1 is SGHNT and CDR2 YYREEE (reference sequence). The J segment lost 4 bases and the V segment lost 4 bases, leaving 4 bases of the junction unmatched. This CDR3 region has 13 residues. The CDR3 protein is CASSQQGGYEQYF. In DNA form, the CDR3 reads TGTGCCAGCAGCCAACAGGGGGGTTACGAGCAGTACTTC.

The rearrangement uses TRBV5-4 and TRBJ1-1; D gene unclear. Trimming stripped 3 bases from V and 6 bases from J, with 15 bases between. Per germline, CDR1 SGHNT and CDR2 YYREEE (reference sequence). This CDR3 has 14 residues. CDR3 in amino acids: CASSWWRTRAEAFF. The CDR3 DNA follows: TGTGCCAGCAGCTGGTGGAGGACTAGGGCTGAAGCTTTCTTT.

In its sample, this clone was seen once. The chain recombines TRBV29-1 with TRBJ2-4, with 7 bases fitting TRBD2. Germline assignment: CDR1 SQVTM and CDR2 ANQGSEA. V lost 3 bases, J lost 7 bases, and 3 bases stayed unmatched. The CDR3 length is 12 residues. CDR3 in amino acids: CSVDQGGNIQYF. CDR3 in DNA: TGCAGCGTTGATCAGGGAGGGAACATTCAGTACTTC.

The J gene is TRBJ2-7, the V gene TRBV5-1; possibly TRBD2 for D (5 bases). The V end was cut by 2 bases, the J end by 5 bases, with 14 bases between. The CDR3 contains 14 residues. From germline, CDR1 is SGHRS and CDR2 YFSETQ. CDR3 bases: TGCGCCAGCAGCTTCACCTTGGACTTCCACGAGCAGTACTTC. This sequence encodes CASSFTLDFHEQYF.

The gene calls are TRBV27 and TRBJ2-5, with 10 bases aligning to TRBD1. The CDR3 covers 17 residues. J lost 3 bases, V lost 6 bases, and 13 bases had no gene match. From germline, CDR1 is MNHEY and CDR2 SMNVEV (reference sequence). The CDR3 protein is CASRRYGTGVTEETQYF. CDR3 sequence (DNA): TGTGCCAGCAGACGATACGGGACAGGGGTTACCGAAGAGACCCAGTACTTC.

The chain has TRBV11-1 and TRBJ2-2, with 9 bases aligning to TRBD1. The germline V gene encodes CDR1 SGHAT and CDR2 FQDESV (reference sequence). With 0 bases clipped from V and 0 bases from J, the junction kept 8 bases outside the gene matches. The CDR3 length is 19 residues. CDR3 residues: CASSLATLTGGTNTGELFF. The CDR3 DNA reads as TGTGCCAGCAGCTTAGCTACCCTTACAGGGGGCACGAACACCGGGGAGCTGTTTTTT.

The rearrangement links TRBV18 to TRBJ2-7; unclear D gene. The CDR3 has 13 residues. Germline V CDR1 and CDR2: KGHSH, LQKENI. The ends were cut back, 4 bases at V and 0 bases at J, with 7 bases in the middle. CDR3: CASSQSSSYEQYF. In DNA, the CDR3 is TGTGCCAGCTCACAGTCGAGCTCCTACGAGCAGTACTTC.